Listed below are T cell receptor beta chains from one sample, sequenced in a study of blood T cell repertoires in COVID-19. Generated by immunoSEQ multiplex PCR, the TCRdb table keeps only in-frame clones and is missing some. This sample carries tens of thousands of clones, 81% of them seen once, and the ten largest clones take approximately 20%. The sequenced material came from peripheral blood. The receptors were sampled from a woman older than 75 with COVID-19, enrolled during active disease. CDR3s include the opening cysteine and the closing phenylalanine or tryptophan. The D gene is left open where the match is weak. The size entry is marked missing in some rows and otherwise reads once, few, many or a size class.

D gene | J gene | V gene | clone size | CDR3 DNA | CDR3 protein
- | TRBJ1-1 | TRBV19 | - | TGTGCCAGTAGACAGAGGAACACTGAAGCTTTCTTT | CASRQRNTEAFF
- | TRBJ2-7 | TRBV2 | once | TGTGCCAGCATAGGACGGGAATACGAGCAGTACTTC | CASIGREYEQYF
- | TRBJ2-7 | TRBV5-5 | - | TGTGCCAGCAAGAAAGGGGCCGTCCTAAGCTCCTACGAGCAGTACTTC | CASKKGAVLSSYEQYF
TRBD1 | TRBJ1-5 | TRBV6-5 | - | TGTGCCAGCAGGGGACAGGGGAGGATCAATCAGCCCCAGCATTTT | CASRGQGRINQPQHF
- | TRBJ2-7 | TRBV29-1 | - | TGCAGCGTTGAGGGAGAACTAGCTGGTGTCTCCTACGAGCAGTACTTC | CSVEGELAGVSYEQYF
- | TRBJ2-1 | TRBV5-4 | - | TGTGCCAGCAGCTTTGAGGCTAGCTCCTACAATGAGCAGTTCTTC | CASSFEASSYNEQFF
- | TRBJ2-5 | TRBV7-9 | - | TGTGCCAGCAGCTTAGCGCGGGCAGCCCAAGAGACCCAGTACTTC | CASSLARAAQETQYF
TRBD1 | TRBJ1-2 | TRBV11-2 | - | TGTGCCAGCAGAACACCCGGGACAGGGGTTGGCTACACCTTC | CASRTPGTGVGYTF
- | TRBJ1-3 | TRBV7-8 | few | TGTGCCAGCAGCTTAACAGTCTCTGGAAACACCATATATTTT | CASSLTVSGNTIYF
TRBD1 | TRBJ1-3 | TRBV11-3 | once | TGTGCCAGCAGCTCCGGGACAGGCTCTGGAAACACCATATATTTT | CASSSGTGSGNTIYF
- | TRBJ2-1 | TRBV9 | once | TGTGCCAGCAGCGTAGGACCGGGGAGCTCCTACAATGAGCAGTTCTTC | CASSVGPGSSYNEQFF
- | TRBJ2-2 | TRBV5-1 | - | TGCGCCAGCAGCTCGGGACATGGGGCGGCCGGGGAGCTGTTTTTT | CASSSGHGAAGELFF
TRBD1 | TRBJ2-1 | TRBV27 | once | TGTGCCAGCAGTCACCGGGACAGGTACAATGAGCAGTTCTTC | CASSHRDRYNEQFF
- | TRBJ1-1 | TRBV28 | - | TGTGCCAGCAGTCCGCTCCCAGTTGAAGCTTTCTTT | CASSPLPVEAFF
- | TRBJ2-3 | TRBV5-1 | - | TGCGCCAGCAGCCCTGACGGGTTCTCCGCCACAGATACGCAGTATTTT | CASSPDGFSATDTQYF
- | TRBJ2-3 | TRBV7-9 | - | TGTGCCAGCCGGAACCAGGGTGGGGATACGCAGTATTTT | CASRNQGGDTQYF
- | TRBJ2-2 | TRBV6-4 | - | TGTGCCAGCAGTGACCAGGGGACCGGGGAGCTGTTTTTT | CASSDQGTGELFF
TRBD2 | TRBJ2-7 | TRBV7-6 | - | TGTGCCAGCAGCTTAACGACTAGCGGGAGCTACGAGCAGTACTTC | CASSLTTSGSYEQYF
TRBD2 | TRBJ2-1 | TRBV27 | - | TGTGCCAGCAGTTTATCCCCGACGGGAGGGCCTTACAATGAGCAGTTCTTC | CASSLSPTGGPYNEQFF
TRBD1 | TRBJ2-1 | TRBV28 | - | TGTGCCAGCAGCCAAGCCGGGACAGGGGGCAAGTATGAGCAGTTCTTC | CASSQAGTGGKYEQFF
- | TRBJ1-5 | TRBV4-1 | - | TGCGCCAGCAGCCAAGAAACCCTGCTAGGGGATCAGCCCCAGCATTTT | CASSQETLLGDQPQHF
TRBD1 | TRBJ2-3 | TRBV30 | - | TGTGCCTGGAGGACAGGGAGCACAGATACGCAGTATTTT | CAWRTGSTDTQYF
TRBD1 | TRBJ2-7 | TRBV19 | - | TGTGCCAGTACCCTGACAGGGGCCTCCTACGAGCAGTACTTC | CASTLTGASYEQYF
- | TRBJ1-1 | TRBV10-3 | - | TGTGCCATCAGTGACTGGGGGGGGAACACTGAAGCTTTCTTT | CAISDWGGNTEAFF
- | TRBJ2-2 | TRBV7-6 | - | TGTGCCAGCAGCTTAGACCCCTACCGGTGGGGGGAGCTGTTTTTT | CASSLDPYRWGELFF
- | TRBJ1-1 | TRBV5-1 | - | TGCGCCAGCAGCTTGCAGGGTGTGAACACTGAAGCTTTCTTT | CASSLQGVNTEAFF
TRBD2 | TRBJ2-4 | TRBV6-1 | - | TGTGCCAGCAGTGAAGTCTTAAGGGCTAGCGGGAGTAGACGAGCCAAAAACATTCAGTACTTC | CASSEVLRASGSRRAKNIQYF
TRBD2 | TRBJ2-1 | TRBV4-1 | once | TGCGCCAGCAGCGGAGGCGTCCGGACTAGCGTTTACAATGAGCAGTTCTTC | CASSGGVRTSVYNEQFF
- | TRBJ1-5 | TRBV30 | - | TGTGCCTGGAGGGAGGGACTGCATAGCAATCAGCCCCAGCATTTT | CAWREGLHSNQPQHF
- | TRBJ1-3 | TRBV27 | - | TGTGCCAGCAGTTTATTAGGGGCTGGAAACACCATATATTTT | CASSLLGAGNTIYF
- | TRBJ2-3 | TRBV4-1 | once | TGCGCCAGCAGCCAAGATGAGTGGAGGCAGTATTTT | CASSQDEWRQYF
TRBD2 | TRBJ2-1 | TRBV20-1 | few | TGCAGTGCTAGTAGGGCTAGCGGGGGGAACAATGAGCAGTTCTTC | CSASRASGGNNEQFF
TRBD1 | TRBJ1-2 | TRBV2 | - | TGTGCCAGCAGTGAACAGGGACAGGTCGGTTTC | CASSEQGQVGF
- | TRBJ1-6 | TRBV5-5 | - | TGTGCCAGCAGCTTGAGGACACATCTTAATTCACCCCTCCACTTT | CASSLRTHLNSPLHF
TRBD1 | TRBJ2-3 | TRBV18 | - | TGTGCCAGCTCGCAAGGGACAGGCACAGATACGCAGTATTTT | CASSQGTGTDTQYF
- | TRBJ1-4 | TRBV19 | once | TGTGCCAGTAGTATAGACCCCGGGATTGCGGCCGAAAAACTGTTTTTT | CASSIDPGIAAEKLFF
- | TRBJ2-6 | TRBV28 | - | TGTGCCAGCAGCCCCCCCTCAGGTTCTGGGGCCAACGTCCTGACTTTC | CASSPPSGSGANVLTF
- | TRBJ1-2 | TRBV5-1 | - | TGCGCCAGCAGCTTGGGACAGGCTAACTATGGCTACACCTTC | CASSLGQANYGYTF
TRBD2 | TRBJ2-3 | TRBV5-5 | few | TGTGCCAGCAGCTATAGTCTAGCGGGAGTTGCAGATACGCAGTATTTT | CASSYSLAGVADTQYF
TRBD1 | TRBJ1-5 | TRBV9 | - | TGTGCCAGCAGCCAAACAGGGGCCTTCAATCAGCCCCAGCATTTT | CASSQTGAFNQPQHF
- | TRBJ2-2 | TRBV6-1 | - | TGTGCCAGCAGTGAAGGGGGAGCTGGAACCGGGGAGCTGTTTTTT | CASSEGGAGTGELFF
TRBD2 | TRBJ2-1 | TRBV3-1/TRBV3-2 | - | TGTGCCAGCAGCCAAACGGCCCGGGGGGGAGGGATAACCCAGAGCTCCTACAATGAGCAGTTCTTC | CASSQTARGGGITQSSYNEQFF
TRBD2 | TRBJ2-5 | TRBV10-1 | - | TGCGCCAGCAGCGGGACTAGAGGAGAGACCCAGTACTTC | CASSGTRGETQYF
- | TRBJ2-3 | TRBV7-2 | - | TGTGCCAGCAGCTCGATTCGGGGGGCGAACGCAGATACGCAGTATTTT | CASSSIRGANADTQYF
- | TRBJ1-2 | TRBV7-9 | - | TGTGCCAGCAGCTCGGGGACTGCCGAGGTCGGCTACACCTTC | CASSSGTAEVGYTF
- | TRBJ2-3 | TRBV9 | few | TGTGCCAGCAGCTCACGCCCGGAGATGGGCACAGATACGCAGTATTTT | CASSSRPEMGTDTQYF
- | TRBJ2-2 | TRBV18 | - | TGTGCCAGCTCACCATTCGTGGGAGTGAAGCAGGGGGAGCTGTTTTTT | CASSPFVGVKQGELFF
- | TRBJ1-6 | TRBV30 | - | TGTGCCTGGCAGGGGCAAGATAATTCACCCCTCCACTTT | CAWQGQDNSPLHF
- | TRBJ2-7 | TRBV10-3 | - | TGTGCCATCAGTGACTCAGGCCCCCCTAAGGAGCAGTACTTC | CAISDSGPPKEQYF
- | TRBJ1-2 | TRBV28 | - | TGTGCCAGCAGGACAAACGTAGGAGGCTACACCTTC | CASRTNVGGYTF
- | TRBJ2-6 | TRBV27 | - | TGTGCCAGCCACGGCGGCACGGGGGCCAACGTCCTGACTTTC | CASHGGTGANVLTF